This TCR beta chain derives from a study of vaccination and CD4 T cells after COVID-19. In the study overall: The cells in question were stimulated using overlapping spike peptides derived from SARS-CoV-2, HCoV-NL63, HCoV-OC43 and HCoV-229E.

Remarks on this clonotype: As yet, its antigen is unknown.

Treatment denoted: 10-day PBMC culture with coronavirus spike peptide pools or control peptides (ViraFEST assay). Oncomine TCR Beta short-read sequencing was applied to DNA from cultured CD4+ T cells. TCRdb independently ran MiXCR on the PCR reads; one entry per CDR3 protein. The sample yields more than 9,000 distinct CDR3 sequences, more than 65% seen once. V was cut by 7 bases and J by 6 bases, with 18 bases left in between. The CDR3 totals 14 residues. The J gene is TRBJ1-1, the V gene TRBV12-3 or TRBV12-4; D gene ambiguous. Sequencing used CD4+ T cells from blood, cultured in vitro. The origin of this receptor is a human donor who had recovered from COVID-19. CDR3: CASTPGRKGPEAFF. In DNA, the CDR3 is TGTGCCAGCACTCCGGGGAGGAAAGGCCCTGAAGCTTTCTTT.